The 30 T cell receptor beta chains in this list originate from one sample, sequenced in a study of identifying expanded T cells in peripheral blood. The repertoire was sequenced with immunoSEQ multiplex PCR; TCRdb's copy has only in-frame clones and lacks some. The table lists tens of thousands of clones, around 90% of them singletons. The sample taken for sequencing was blood. The receptors come from a person aged 18 to 70 in good health.

The chain is built from TRBV6-6 and TRBJ1-5; D uncertain. CDR1 is MNHNY and CDR2 is SVGAGI in the germline V gene (reference sequence). The CDR3 sequence is 15 residues long. Trimming took off 6 bases at V and 0 bases at J, with 12 bases between the two ends. CDR3 nucleotide sequence: TGTGCCAGCAGGCCCAGCATGAATAGCAATCAGCCCCAGCATTTT. Its protein is CASRPSMNSNQPQHF.

This clone was observed once. This chain links TRBV5-5 with TRBJ1-1; TRBD1 matches at 7 bases. Germline CDR1 SGHKS, CDR2 YYEKEE (reference sequence). V was clipped by 3 bases and J by 2 bases; unmatched bases: 7. This CDR3 contains 15 residues. In DNA form, the CDR3 reads TGTGCCAGCAGCTATCGGACAGGCTACAACACTGAAGCTTTCTTT. Encoded protein: CASSYRTGYNTEAFF. The full variable domain, in which reference TRBV5-5 and TRBJ1-1 provide the parts outside the CDR3, is DAGVTQSPTHLIKTRGQQVTLRCSPISGHKSVSWYQQVLGQGPQFIFQYYEKEERGRGNFPDRFSARQFPNYSSELNVNALLLGDSALYLCASSYRTGYNTEAFFGQGTRLTVV.

The V and J genes are TRBV7-2 and TRBJ2-1; 10 bases fit TRBD2. The ends lost 4 bases at V and 6 bases at J; junction bases unmatched: 6. Germline values: CDR1 SGHTA, CDR2 FQGNSA. This CDR3 contains 15 residues. The CDR3 DNA is TGTGCCAGCAGCTCCGAGCGGGGGGGCCGCAATGAGCAGTTCTTC. Translated: CASSSERGGRNEQFF.

The V and J genes are TRBV6-1 and TRBJ1-6, with TRBD1 matching 8 bases. Germline CDR1 is MNHNS and CDR2 is SASEGT. The CDR3 spans 20 residues. The junction had 10 bases not matched to a gene; V was cut back by 0 bases and J by 0 bases. The CDR3 nucleotides are TGTGCCAGCAGTGAAGCCCGGTCATGGGACAGGAGCTCCTATAATTCACCCCTCCACTTT. It translates to CASSEARSWDRSSYNSPLHF.

The chain carries TRBV9 and TRBJ1-3, with D perhaps matching TRBD1 (6 bases). This CDR3 has 18 residues. V was cut by 3 bases and J by 0 bases, with 19 bases left in between. CDR1 is SGDLS, CDR2 YYNGEE, per germline. The CDR3, as DNA: TGTGCCAGCAGCGCGTTCAGGGGCCTGTCCCTCTCTGGAAACACCATATATTTT. As protein: CASSAFRGLSLSGNTIYF. Looking up the rest from reference TRBV9 and TRBJ1-3 gives the full variable domain: DSGVTQTPKHLITATGQRVTLRCSPRSGDLSVYWYQQSLDQGLQFLIQYYNGEERAKGNILERFSAQQFPDLHSELNLSSLELGDSALYFCASSAFRGLSLSGNTIYFGEGSWLTVV.

In this sample, this clone turned up a few times. The chain is built from TRBV6-1 and TRBJ1-5; D uncertain. V was shortened by 8 bases and J by 2 bases, with 16 bases between the two germline ends. The CDR3 length is 15 residues. The V gene's germline CDR1 is MNHNS and CDR2 SASEGT. The CDR3, as DNA: TGTGCCAGCGGCGCCGCGATAGTGGGCAATCAGCCCCAGCATTTT. It is translated as CASGAAIVGNQPQHF.

The gene calls are TRBV29-1 and TRBJ2-1, with D perhaps matching TRBD2 (6 bases). This CDR3 is built from 13 residues. Looked up from germline, CDR1 is SQVTM and CDR2 is ANQGSEA. The V and J ends lost 3 bases and 6 bases respectively, with 12 bases between them. This CDR3 reads CSVEGSGGNEQFF. CDR3 DNA sequence: TGCAGCGTTGAGGGTTCCGGGGGCAATGAGCAGTTCTTC.

The chain recombines TRBV5-1 with TRBJ2-7; 11 bases line up with TRBD1. The germline gives CDR1 SGHRS, CDR2 YFSETQ. The J segment lost 6 bases and the V segment lost 6 bases, leaving 11 bases of the junction unmatched. There are 15 residues in the CDR3. The CDR3 spells CASNEQAGTGGEQYF. The DNA for the CDR3 is TGCGCCAGCAACGAACAAGCCGGGACAGGGGGCGAGCAGTACTTC.

The J gene is TRBJ2-1, the V gene TRBV13; 7 nucleotides line up with TRBD1. Trimming at V came to 2 bases and at J to 6 bases, leaving 7 bases not matched to a gene. Germline V gene data show CDR1 as PRHDT and CDR2 as FYEKMQ (reference sequence). The CDR3 consists of 15 residues. CDR3 sequence reads: CASSLLGQRSNEQFF. In DNA form, the CDR3 reads TGTGCCAGCAGCTTATTGGGACAGAGATCCAATGAGCAGTTCTTC. The full variable domain, in which reference TRBV13 and TRBJ2-1 provide the parts outside the CDR3, is AAGVIQSPRHLIKEKRETATLKCYPIPRHDTVYWYQQGPGQDPQFLISFYEKMQSDKGSIPDRFSAQQFSDYHSELNMSSLELGDSALYFCASSLLGQRSNEQFFGPGTRLTVL.

The V gene is TRBV30, the J gene TRBJ1-1, with D perhaps TRBD1 (5 bases). This CDR3 region has 13 residues. V shed 0 bases and J shed 1 base, with 6 bases lying between them. CDR1 and CDR2 from the germline V gene are GTSNPN and SVGIG (reference sequence). As DNA, the CDR3 is TGTGCCTGGAGTGTGACAGAGAACACTGAAGCTTTCTTT. Protein sequence: CAWSVTENTEAFF.

This chain joins TRBV19 and TRBJ1-5; 7 bases are shared with TRBD1. The CDR3 length is 15 residues. Germline CDR1 LNHDA, CDR2 SQIVND (reference sequence). V lost 3 bases, J lost 6 bases, and 8 bases stayed unmatched. The CDR3 region has the DNA TGTGCCAGTAGTATTGGGCTCAGGGGGGCTCAGCCCCAGCATTTT. Translating it yields CASSIGLRGAQPQHF.

This chain joins TRBV29-1 and TRBJ1-2; 7 bases are a match to TRBD1. The V and J ends lost 2 bases and 8 bases, in that order; junction bases with no gene match: 8. This CDR3 region has 13 residues. Germline values: CDR1 SQVTM, CDR2 ANQGSEA. The CDR3 DNA reads as TGCAGCGTTGAATTAGGGGGCGTAGGGGGCTACACCTTC. Protein product: CSVELGGVGGYTF.

The CDR3 bases are TGCGCCAGCAGCATCCTCCGGGCCCCGGGCACCGGGGAGCTGTTTTTT. Amino acid sequence: CASSILRAPGTGELFF. The chain is built from TRBV5-1 and TRBJ2-2; D not resolved. V gave up 4 bases and J gave up 4 bases, with 17 bases separating them. The CDR3 is 16 amino acids. The germline V gene encodes CDR1 SGHRS and CDR2 YFSETQ.

This rearrangement joins TRBV7-2 to TRBJ1-1; 8 bases fit TRBD1. V lost 5 bases and J lost 0; bases outside the gene matches: 8. This CDR3 has 16 residues. The germline gives CDR1 SGHTA, CDR2 FQGNSA. The CDR3 nucleotides are TGTGCCAGCAGCGCCCCCCCCAGGGGGCTGAACACTGAAGCTTTCTTT. Protein sequence: CASSAPPRGLNTEAFF.

The rearrangement joins TRBV9 to TRBJ2-1; D gene uncertain. CDR1 and CDR2 from the germline V gene are SGDLS and YYNGEE. V shed 4 bases and J shed 11 bases, with 10 bases lying between them. The CDR3 has 11 residues. The CDR3 DNA reads as TGTGCCAGCAGCACTGGGCTTCAGCAGTTCTTC. Its translation is CASSTGLQQFF.

The V call is TRBV5-1, the J call TRBJ1-4; 10 bases fit TRBD1. V lost 0 bases, J lost 8 bases, and 4 bases stayed unmatched. CDR3 size: 15 residues. Germline V lookup: CDR1 SGHRS, CDR2 YFSETQ. CDR3 region: CASSLGDRGREKLFF. Here the CDR3 DNA reads TGCGCCAGCAGCTTGGGGGACAGGGGTAGAGAAAAACTGTTTTTT.

This clone appeared a few times. The chain is built from TRBV2 and TRBJ1-3; D gene ambiguous. Germline V gives CDR1 SNHLY, CDR2 FYNNEI. Trimming shortened V by 4 bases and J by 0 bases, and 7 bases separated the two germline ends. The CDR3 is made up of 14 amino acids. The CDR3 loop reads CASSGGYSGNTIYF. CDR3 sequence (DNA): TGTGCCAGCAGTGGCGGCTACTCTGGAAACACCATATATTTT.

The DNA for the CDR3 is TGTGCCAGCAGTTTGGGGGACCCCATTGCTTCACCCCTCCACTTT. Translating it yields CASSLGDPIASPLHF. The rearrangement uses TRBV27 and TRBJ1-6; D may be TRBD1 (5 bases). Trimming stripped 3 bases from V and 9 bases from J, with 15 bases between. The CDR3 consists of 15 residues. The germline V gene has CDR1 MNHEY and CDR2 SMNVEV (reference sequence).

The chain joins TRBV13 to TRBJ2-5; D ambiguous. V lost 0 bases and J 2 bases, leaving 7 bases between the germline ends. CDR1 PRHDT and CDR2 FYEKMQ come from the germline V gene (reference sequence). The length of the CDR3 is 14 residues. CDR3 protein: CASSLGVGQETQYF. The CDR3 DNA follows: TGTGCCAGCAGCTTAGGGGTGGGGCAAGAGACCCAGTACTTC.

The chain couples TRBV27 to TRBJ1-5; 8 nucleotides line up with TRBD1. This CDR3 contains 14 residues. Germline V CDR1 and CDR2: MNHEY, SMNVEV (reference sequence). V lost 8 bases, J lost 0 bases, and 3 bases stayed unmatched. CDR3 in amino acids: CASGQGGSNQPQHF. The DNA for the CDR3 is TGTGCCAGCGGACAGGGCGGTAGCAATCAGCCCCAGCATTTT.

This clone was seen a single time. The chain is built from TRBV6-1 and TRBJ1-2; 9 bases are shared with TRBD1. CDR1 and CDR2 (germline): MNHNS, SASEGT. The junction had 6 bases not matched to a gene; V was cut back by 6 bases and J by 4 bases. The CDR3 contains 14 residues. The CDR3 reads CASSDRGNGYGYTF. In DNA form, the CDR3 reads TGTGCCAGCAGCGACAGGGGGAATGGCTATGGCTACACCTTC.

V is TRBV19 and J is TRBJ1-5; D is undetermined. V was pared by 5 bases and J by 9 bases, with 17 bases between. Looked up from germline, CDR1 is LNHDA and CDR2 is SQIVND (reference sequence). There are 14 residues in the CDR3. The CDR3 loop is CASSSEGSVPPQHF. CDR3 DNA: TGTGCCAGTAGTTCCGAGGGCAGTGTGCCGCCCCAGCATTTT.

The J gene is TRBJ2-5, the V gene TRBV5-4, with TRBD2 identical over 13 bases. The CDR3 has 16 residues. V shed 5 bases, J shed 4 bases, and the junction held 8 bases outside the gene matches. Per germline, CDR1 SGHNT and CDR2 YYREEE (reference sequence). The CDR3 DNA is TGTGCCAGCAGTCTTGGACTAGCGGGAGTAGGAGAGACCCAGTACTTC. Protein product: CASSLGLAGVGETQYF. Full variable domain (remainder filled in from reference TRBV5-4 and TRBJ2-5): ETGVTQSPTHLIKTRGQQVTLRCSSQSGHNTVSWYQQALGQGPQFIFQYYREEENGRGNFPPRFSGLQFPNYSSELNVNALELDDSALYLCASSLGLAGVGETQYFGPGTRLLVL.

The V gene is TRBV5-6, the J gene TRBJ1-2; no definite D call. The germline V and J ends were trimmed by 6 bases and 4 bases, with 13 bases remaining between them. Germline V gene lookup returns CDR1 SGHDT and CDR2 YYEEEE. The CDR3 runs 13 residues. As DNA, the CDR3 is TGTGCCAGCACCGGATCGGGGAGCTATGGCTACACCTTC. Its protein product is CASTGSGSYGYTF.

This clone was recorded once. V gene TRBV19 combines with J gene TRBJ1-3; 7 bases agree with TRBD1. Trimming removed 5 bases from V and 0 bases from J; junction bases left unmatched: 4. The CDR3 consists of 15 residues. Germline lookup yields CDR1 LNHDA and CDR2 SQIVND (reference sequence). The CDR3 DNA reads TGTGCCAGTAGTGCGGGGACAGTCTCTGGAAACACCATATATTTT. Amino acids: CASSAGTVSGNTIYF.

The rearrangement uses TRBV10-3 and TRBJ2-7; tentatively, D is TRBD1 (6 bases). CDR3 length: 13 amino acids. The V and J ends lost 2 bases and 5 bases respectively, with 10 bases between them. Germline V gives CDR1 ENHRY, CDR2 SYGVKD. The CDR3 sequence is CAISEGGRDEQYF. CDR3 nucleotide sequence: TGTGCCATCAGTGAGGGGGGCCGGGACGAGCAGTACTTC.

The rearrangement links TRBV7-9 to TRBJ2-1, with 13 bases aligning to TRBD2. With 5 bases clipped from V and 6 bases from J, the junction kept 4 bases outside the gene matches. Per the germline V gene, CDR1 is SEHNR and CDR2 is FQNEAQ (reference sequence). This CDR3 is 15 amino acids long. The CDR3 region has the DNA TGTGCCAGCAGCCAACTAGCGGGGGGGCTCAATGAGCAGTTCTTC. Encoded protein: CASSQLAGGLNEQFF.

There are a few counts of this clone. V usage is TRBV29-1 and J usage is TRBJ2-2; the D is unclear. The ends were cut back, 7 bases at V and 4 bases at J, with 16 bases in the middle. CDR3 length: 14 amino acids. Germline CDR1 and CDR2: SQVTM and ANQGSEA. The CDR3 DNA sequence: TGCAGCGCCCAAAACCAGGTCGGCACCGGGGAGCTGTTTTTT. It translates to CSAQNQVGTGELFF.

The rearrangement links TRBV20-1 to TRBJ2-5; perhaps TRBD1 as D (5 bases). The CDR3 consists of 10 residues. Trimming removed 4 bases from V and 7 bases from J, with 7 bases in between. The germline V gene encodes CDR1 DFQATT and CDR2 SNEGSKA (reference sequence). For the CDR3, the DNA is TGCAGTGCTACTACAGGGACCCAGTACTTC. It encodes CSATTGTQYF.

The rearrangement links TRBV28 to TRBJ1-1; D gene uncertain. This CDR3 contains 11 residues. The germline CDR1 and CDR2 sequences are MDHEN and SYDVKM. Trimming took off 7 bases at V and 6 bases at J, with 9 bases between the two ends. CDR3 nucleotides: TGTGCCAGCAATAGGGTGCCTGAAGCTTTCTTT. Protein sequence: CASNRVPEAFF.